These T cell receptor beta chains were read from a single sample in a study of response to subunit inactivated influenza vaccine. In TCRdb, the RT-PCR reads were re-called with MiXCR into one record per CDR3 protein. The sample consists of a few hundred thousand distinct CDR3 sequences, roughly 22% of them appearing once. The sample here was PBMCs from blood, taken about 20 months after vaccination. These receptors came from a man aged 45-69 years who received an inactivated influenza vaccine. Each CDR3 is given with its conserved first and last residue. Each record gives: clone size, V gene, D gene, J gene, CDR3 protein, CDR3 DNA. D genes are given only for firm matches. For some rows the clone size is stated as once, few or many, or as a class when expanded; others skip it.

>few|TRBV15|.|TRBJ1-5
CATSRDYSNQPQHF
TGTGCCACCAGCAGGGACTATAGCAATCAGCCCCAGCATTTT
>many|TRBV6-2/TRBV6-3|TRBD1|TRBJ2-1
CATTDRVEDEQFF
TGTGCCACAACCGACAGGGTAGAAGATGAGCAGTTCTTC
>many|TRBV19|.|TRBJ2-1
CASSNSGNEQFF
TGTGCCAGTAGTAACAGCGGCAATGAGCAGTTCTTC
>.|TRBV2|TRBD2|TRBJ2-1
CASSVLSGTYNEQFF
TGTGCCAGCAGTGTACTTAGCGGGACCTACAATGAGCAGTTCTTC
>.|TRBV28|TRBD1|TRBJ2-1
CASSFRDRARNEQFF
TGTGCCAGCAGTTTTCGGGACAGGGCGAGGAATGAGCAGTTCTTC
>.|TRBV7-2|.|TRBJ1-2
CASSLPGGGSGYTF
TGTGCCAGCAGCCTCCCCGGGGGAGGCTCTGGCTACACCTTC
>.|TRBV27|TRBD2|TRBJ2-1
CASSLRPTASSGSYNEQFF
TGTGCCAGCAGTTTACGGCCCACCGCGTCTAGCGGGAGCTACAATGAGCAGTTCTTC
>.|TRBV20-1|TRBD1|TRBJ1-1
CSAQTGSNTEAFF
TGCAGTGCGCAGACAGGGTCGAACACTGAAGCTTTCTTT
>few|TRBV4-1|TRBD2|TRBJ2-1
CASSRGLAEPNEQFF
TGCGCCAGCAGTCGAGGACTAGCGGAACCCAATGAGCAGTTCTTC
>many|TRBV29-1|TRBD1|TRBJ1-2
CSVRDSLKGGYGYTF
TGCAGCGTTCGGGACAGTCTAAAAGGCGGCTATGGCTACACCTTC
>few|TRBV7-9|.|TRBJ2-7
CASSFSRLEQYF
TGTGCCAGCAGCTTTTCTAGGCTCGAGCAGTACTTC
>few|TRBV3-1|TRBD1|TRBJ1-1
CASSQSPGQGTNTEAFF
TGTGCCAGCAGCCAAAGTCCGGGACAGGGGACGAACACTGAAGCTTTCTTT
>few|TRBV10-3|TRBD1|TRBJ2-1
CAVQGVGVYNEQFF
TGTGCCGTCCAGGGGGTCGGGGTCTACAATGAGCAGTTCTTC
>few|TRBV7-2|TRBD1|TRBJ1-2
CASSLAETGMGGYTF
TGTGCCAGCAGCTTAGCGGAGACAGGGATGGGCGGCTACACCTTC
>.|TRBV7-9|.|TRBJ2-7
CASSLQFPQDSHEQYF
TGTGCCAGCAGCTTACAGTTTCCGCAGGATTCCCACGAGCAGTACTTC
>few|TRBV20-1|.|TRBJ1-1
CSASPTPDTEAFF
TGCAGTGCTAGTCCTACTCCTGACACTGAAGCTTTCTTT
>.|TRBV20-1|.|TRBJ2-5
CSARRDNQGETQYF
TGCAGTGCTAGACGGGACAACCAGGGAGAGACCCAGTACTTC
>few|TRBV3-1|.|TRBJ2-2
CASSQELQRTGELFF
TGTGCCAGCAGCCAAGAGCTACAGAGAACCGGGGAGCTGTTTTTT
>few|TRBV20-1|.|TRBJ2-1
CSARVTQGNEQFF
TGCAGTGCTAGAGTAACCCAGGGAAATGAGCAGTTCTTC
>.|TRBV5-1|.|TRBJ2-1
CASSLDVSVYEQFF
TGCGCCAGCAGCTTGGATGTTAGCGTGTATGAGCAGTTCTTC
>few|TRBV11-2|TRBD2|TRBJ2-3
CASSLGVAGGYTDTQYF
TGTGCCAGCAGCTTAGGGGTAGCGGGAGGATACACAGATACGCAGTATTTT
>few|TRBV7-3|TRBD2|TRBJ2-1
CASSKTSGSFYNEQFF
TGTGCCAGCAGCAAGACTAGCGGGAGTTTCTACAATGAGCAGTTCTTC
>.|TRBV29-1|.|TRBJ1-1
CSVEAQLNTEAFF
TGCAGCGTTGAAGCACAGTTAAACACTGAAGCTTTCTTT
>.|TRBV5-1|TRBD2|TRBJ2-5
CASRSGTSGVQETQYF
TGCGCCAGCAGATCCGGGACTAGCGGGGTCCAAGAGACCCAGTACTTC
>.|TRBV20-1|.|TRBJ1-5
CSSQSDSNQPQHF
TGCAGTTCCCAGTCGGATAGCAATCAGCCCCAGCATTTT
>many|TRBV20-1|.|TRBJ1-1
CSASGGPNTEAFF
TGCAGTGCAAGCGGGGGGCCGAACACTGAAGCTTTCTTT
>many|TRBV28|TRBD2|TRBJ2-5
CASSLSPSGSRKTQYF
TGTGCCAGCAGTTTATCCCCTAGCGGGAGCAGAAAGACCCAGTACTTC